One and the same sample provided the 10 T cell receptor beta chains below, sequenced in a study of cytomegalovirus exposure and HLA in healthy donors. Both 60 Vbeta primers and 13 Jbeta primers went into the PCR. Sequenced by immunoSEQ multiplex PCR; TCRdb stores in-frame clones only, minus some. The table records approximately 110,000 clones, over 55% of them present only once. Input material: PBMCs. Receptors were obtained from a man aged 18-30 years in good health and CMV-seropositive.

The V and J genes are TRBV5-1 and TRBJ1-2; no clear D. The V gene's germline CDR1 is SGHRS and CDR2 YFSETQ. The CDR3 covers 13 residues. V lost 1 base, J lost 6 bases, and 10 bases lay in between. Written as DNA, the CDR3 is TGCGCCAGCAGCTTGAGGTTAACAGATGGCTACACCTTC. Its translation is CASSLRLTDGYTF.

The V gene is TRBV7-3, the J gene TRBJ2-1; TRBD1 agrees at 9 bases. From germline, CDR1 is SGHTA and CDR2 FQGTGA. There are 17 residues in the CDR3. V shed 0 bases and J 5 bases; nucleotides not matched to a gene: 8. As DNA, the CDR3 is TGTGCCAGCAGCTTAACTCCGACCGGGACAGGGAACAATGAGCAGTTCTTC. Encoded protein: CASSLTPTGTGNNEQFF.

CDR3 sequence (DNA): TGTGCCAGCAGTCCCCTGTTAGGGAGTAACTATGGCTACACCTTC. Protein: CASSPLLGSNYGYTF. The chain combines TRBV6-1 with TRBJ1-2; D gene unclear. V lost 5 bases to trimming and J lost 1 base, with 14 bases between them. Germline V gene sequence: CDR1 MNHNS, CDR2 SASEGT. The length of the CDR3 is 15 residues.

The chain recombines TRBV27 with TRBJ2-1; 10 bases match TRBD2. The germline gives CDR1 MNHEY, CDR2 SMNVEV (reference sequence). With V trimmed by 4 bases and J by 12 bases, 9 bases remained unmatched. The CDR3 extends over 14 amino acids. The CDR3 here is CASSSLAGASGQFF. The CDR3 DNA is TGTGCCAGCAGTTCCCTAGCGGGGGCCAGCGGGCAGTTCTTC.

V and J are TRBV28 and TRBJ1-1, with unresolved D. Trimming stripped 6 bases from V and 1 base from J, with 9 bases between. The CDR3 is made up of 13 amino acids. Germline V gene data show CDR1 as MDHEN and CDR2 as SYDVKM. The CDR3 loop reads CASRYGRNTEAFF. The DNA of the CDR3 is TGTGCCAGCAGGTACGGGAGGAACACTGAAGCTTTCTTT.

The V and J genes are TRBV5-1 and TRBJ1-2; D might be TRBD1 (5 bases). V was cut by 4 bases and J by 8 bases, with 18 bases left in between. The CDR3 has 14 amino acids. The germline CDR1 and CDR2 sequences are SGHRS and YFSETQ. The CDR3 sequence is CASSPRRGTEGYTF. CDR3 DNA sequence: TGCGCCAGCAGCCCCCGACGGGGGACGGAAGGCTACACCTTC.

The gene calls are TRBV6-1 and TRBJ1-5; D is uncertain. Germline V lookup: CDR1 MNHNS, CDR2 SASEGT. The CDR3 contains 14 residues. The V end lost 0 bases, the J end lost 4 bases, and 7 bases lay between the germline ends. The CDR3 DNA reads TGTGCCAGCAGTGAAGCGCGAGGGAATCAGCCCCAGCATTTT. It encodes CASSEARGNQPQHF.

This sequence joins TRBV5-1 and TRBJ2-3; TRBD2 aligns across 9 bases. The V and J ends lost 4 bases and 4 bases, in that order; junction bases with no gene match: 16. Germline loops: CDR1 SGHRS, CDR2 YFSETQ. This CDR3 spans 18 amino acids. The CDR3 nucleotides are TGCGCCAGCAGCCCGGGTACGGCGGGGGGGCCATGGGCAGATACGCAGTATTTT. Its protein is CASSPGTAGGPWADTQYF.

This clone appeared a few times. The rearrangement links TRBV19 to TRBJ2-7; 9 bases match TRBD1. The CDR3 covers 14 residues. CDR1 is LNHDA, CDR2 SQIVND, per germline (reference sequence). V dropped 4 bases and J dropped 2; count of bases not matched to a gene: 3. This chain's CDR3 is CASSNGQGPYEQYF. The CDR3, as DNA: TGTGCCAGTAGTAACGGACAGGGGCCCTACGAGCAGTACTTC.

Only a few counts were recorded for this clone. J is TRBJ2-5 and V is TRBV5-1, with 8 bases aligning to TRBD2. From germline, CDR1 is SGHRS and CDR2 YFSETQ. The junction had 7 bases not matched to a gene; V was cut back by 1 base and J by 2 bases. The CDR3 length is 16 residues. The CDR3 bases are TGCGCCAGCAGCTTGAGGGCAGGACTAGCACAAGAGACCCAGTACTTC. Translation gives CASSLRAGLAQETQYF. The full variable domain, completed using reference TRBV5-1 and TRBJ2-5, is KAGVTQTPRYLIKTRGQQVTLSCSPISGHRSVSWYQQTPGQGLQFLFEYFSETQRNKGNFPGRFSGRQFSNSRSEMNVSTLELGDSALYLCASSLRAGLAQETQYFGPGTRLLVL.